These 9 T cell receptor beta chains were sequenced from one sample in a study of sequential checkpoint blockade in melanoma. The repertoire was sequenced with immunoSEQ multiplex PCR; TCRdb's copy has only in-frame clones and lacks some. Counted here are roughly 36,000 clones, roughly 32% occurring once; the ten biggest clones make up 1.6%. This sample's treatment: randomized to nivolumab then ipilimumab (arm A) or the reverse (arm B). The sequencing here drew on tumor tissue (inferred from file names), taken from a patient given nivolumab and ipilimumab in sequence. The receptors come from a human donor with melanoma.

V and J are TRBV29-1 and TRBJ2-3; D is perhaps TRBD2 (5 bases). Germline CDR1 reads SQVTM; CDR2 reads ANQGSEA. This CDR3 is 14 amino acids long. V dropped 2 bases and J dropped 3 bases, with 12 bases sitting between them. This CDR3 is CSVEFQRITDTQYF. CDR3 DNA sequence: TGCAGCGTTGAATTCCAGCGGATTACAGATACGCAGTATTTT.

In this sample, this clone turned up a few times. V gene TRBV11-3 combines with J gene TRBJ1-2; TRBD1 agrees at 11 bases. The V and J ends lost 3 bases and 6 bases, in that order; junction bases with no gene match: 9. CDR3 length: 16 residues. Germline CDR1 SGHNT, CDR2 YENEEA. CDR3 sequence: CASSLGSGQGVHGYTF. CDR3 DNA: TGTGCCAGCAGCTTGGGTTCGGGACAGGGGGTACATGGCTACACCTTC.

Ten or more counts support this clone. This sequence joins TRBV11-3 and TRBJ1-4; TRBD1 matches 9 bases. Germline V gene data show CDR1 as SGHNT and CDR2 as YENEEA. V was pared by 5 bases and J by 7 bases, with 8 bases of the junction left unmatched. The CDR3 contains 15 residues. The CDR3 nucleotides read TGTGCCAGCAGCCCCCAGGGGACAGGGATTGAAAAACTGTTTTTT. It translates to CASSPQGTGIEKLFF.

This sequence joins TRBV18 and TRBJ2-1, with 14 bases identical to TRBD2. Germline values: CDR1 KGHSH, CDR2 LQKENI. There are 16 residues in the CDR3. J gave up 6 bases and V 2 bases, and 3 bases lay outside the gene matches. CDR3 nucleotides: TGTGCCAGCTCACCAAGACTAGCGGGAGGGCCCAATGAGCAGTTCTTC. Translated, it gives CASSPRLAGGPNEQFF. The whole variable domain, remainder taken from reference TRBV18 and TRBJ2-1, is NAGVMQNPRHLVRRRGQEARLRCSPMKGHSHVYWYRQLPEEGLKFMVYLQKENIIDESGMPKERFSAEFPKEGPSILRIQQVVRGDSAAYFCASSPRLAGGPNEQFFGPGTRLTVL.

This chain connects TRBV19 to TRBJ2-1; 8 nucleotides agree with TRBD2. Germline CDR1 reads LNHDA; CDR2 reads SQIVND (reference sequence). After removal of 3 bases from V and 6 bases from J, the junction contained 16 bases not matched to a gene. The CDR3 is 18 amino acids. The CDR3 sequence: CASSITLAGPGTGNEQFF. The CDR3 DNA reads as TGTGCCAGTAGTATTACTCTAGCGGGCCCGGGAACGGGCAATGAGCAGTTCTTC.

V is TRBV14 and J is TRBJ1-1, with D tentatively TRBD1 (6 bases). The CDR3 spans 13 residues. Germline CDR1 reads SGHDN; CDR2 reads FVKESK. Between the trimmed V and J ends, which lost 2 bases and 8 bases, there was a span of 12 bases. The CDR3 coding sequence is TGTGCCAGCAGCCAATGGGCCGGGACAGAAGCTTTCTTT. Residues: CASSQWAGTEAFF. The full variable domain, its missing parts supplied by reference TRBV14 and TRBJ1-1, is EAGVTQFPSHSVIEKGQTVTLRCDPISGHDNLYWYRRVMGKEIKFLLHFVKESKQDESGMPNNRFLAERTGGTYSTLKVQPAELEDSGVYFCASSQWAGTEAFFGQGTRLTVV.

This clone was counted ten times or more. CDR3 sequence: CASRNQREGWADTQYF. The CDR3 DNA follows: TGTGCCAGCAGGAACCAGCGGGAGGGTTGGGCAGATACGCAGTATTTT. The chain links TRBV6-8 to TRBJ2-3, with TRBD2 matching 10 bases. Germline loops: CDR1 MNHGY, CDR2 SAAAGT. Trimming at V came to 6 bases and at J to 4 bases, leaving 10 bases not matched to a gene. The CDR3 sequence is 16 residues long.

This chain uses TRBV30 with TRBJ2-5, with 13 bases aligning to TRBD2. J was trimmed by 0 bases and V by 2 bases; bases with no gene match: 9. This CDR3 comprises 18 residues. From germline, CDR1 is GTSNPN and CDR2 SVGIG (reference sequence). The CDR3 sequence: CAWSKSGTSGMYQETQYF. CDR3 in DNA: TGTGCCTGGAGTAAATCCGGGACTAGCGGGATGTACCAAGAGACCCAGTACTTC.

This chain connects TRBV19 to TRBJ1-1; D is possibly TRBD1 (5 bases). Germline CDR1 and CDR2: LNHDA and SQIVND (reference sequence). There are 12 residues in the CDR3. Between the trimmed V and J ends, which lost 9 bases and 2 bases, there was a span of 10 bases. The CDR3 here is CASLQGNTEAFF. CDR3 nucleotide sequence: TGTGCCAGCCTCCAGGGTAACACTGAAGCTTTCTTT.